The entry below gives a single T cell receptor beta chain sequence along with its context. The J segment lost 3 bases and the V segment lost 2 bases, leaving 4 bases of the junction unmatched. Germline V lookup: CDR1 LGHNT, CDR2 FRNRAP. The CDR3 totals 14 residues. This sample is part of a study of cytomegalovirus exposure and HLA in healthy donors. Both 60 Vbeta primers and 13 Jbeta primers went into the PCR. Profiled with immunoSEQ multiplex PCR; TCRdb holds only in-frame clones, not every one. This sample yields about 90,000 clones, of which 55% to 85% are seen a single time; 15% to 20% belongs to the top ten.

This TCR was sampled from a woman in her late teens or twenties in good health and CMV-seropositive. The sequencing input was PBMCs. The chain joins TRBV12-5 to TRBJ2-7; TRBD1 matches 7 bases. The CDR3 nucleotides are TGTGCTAGTGGTTTGCTAGGACAGGTCTACGAGCAGTACTTC. As protein: CASGLLGQVYEQYF.